What follows are 6 T cell receptor beta chains derived from one specimen sequenced in a study of neurological immune-mediated disorders. Each CDR3 protein gets one entry after TCRdb re-called the 5' RACE reads with MiXCR. The sample carries approximately 45,000 distinct CDR3 sequences, approximately 11% recorded once. The sequenced sample consisted of PBMCs. These receptors were obtained from a female donor in good health.

For this clonotype: A read error may be the cause here, since a much bigger clone is one base away. The rearrangement uses TRBV5-6 and TRBJ2-1; D is possibly TRBD1 (6 bases). Germline CDR1 and CDR2: SGHDT and YYEEEE. The ends were cut back, 9 bases at V and 4 bases at J, with 17 bases in the middle. This CDR3 is 14 amino acids long. CDR3 sequence: CANRALGVYNEQFF. CDR3 nucleotide sequence: TGTGCCAACAGGGCCCTAGGGGTATACAATGAGCAGTTCTTC.

The chain employs TRBV20-1 and TRBJ2-4; 7 bases match TRBD2. The CDR3 length is 13 residues. Germline assignment: CDR1 DFQATT and CDR2 SNEGSKA (reference sequence). V shed 0 bases, J shed 7 bases, and the junction held 3 bases outside the gene matches. In nucleotides, the CDR3 is TGCAGTGCTAGAGAGTCGGGGGGTAACATTCAGTACTTC. This encodes CSARESGGNIQYF.

This clonotype has ten or more counts. This chain joins TRBV5-1 and TRBJ2-6, with 7 bases matching TRBD1. The V segment lost 4 bases and the J segment 2 bases; nucleotides outside the gene matches: 6. Germline CDR1 reads SGHRS; CDR2 reads YFSETQ. The CDR3 length is 16 residues. The CDR3 region has the DNA TGCGCCAGCAGCCCCCCTACAGGGGCTGGGGCCAACGTCCTGACTTTC. It specifies CASSPPTGAGANVLTF.

This clonotype showed up many times. The V call is TRBV7-2, the J call TRBJ2-5, with 7 nucleotides matching TRBD2. The CDR3 is 15 amino acids. Germline trimming cut 1 base from V and 5 bases from J; bases unmatched to any gene: 7. CDR1 and CDR2 (germline): SGHTA, FQGNSA. CDR3 amino acids: CASSLGGAGDETQYF. In DNA form, the CDR3 reads TGTGCCAGCAGCTTAGGAGGGGCGGGGGACGAGACCCAGTACTTC.

Note on this clonotype: One end of the junction varies from germline; a read error may be responsible. CDR3 bases: TGCGCCGGCAGCTTGACGCCGAGTCGTATGCGTTACGAGCAGTACTTC. Residues: CAGSLTPSRMRYEQYF. This rearrangement joins TRBV5-1 to TRBJ2-7; D not resolved. CDR3 length: 16 residues. Germline V gene sequence: CDR1 SGHRS, CDR2 YFSETQ.

The chain uses TRBV20-1 and TRBJ2-7; 7 bases line up with TRBD1. The germline V gene encodes CDR1 DFQATT and CDR2 SNEGSKA (reference sequence). This CDR3 has 17 amino acids. V lost 0 bases, J lost 6 bases, and 17 bases stayed unmatched. CDR3 in DNA: TGCAGTGCTAGAGACCTTGACAGGGTTGATCTTAAGGGCGAGCAGTACTTC. This sequence encodes CSARDLDRVDLKGEQYF.